This is a list of T cell receptor beta chains from one sample in a study of vaccination effects on CD4 cells after COVID-19. These TCRs are of unknown antigen specificity. The repertoire was sequenced with immunoSEQ multiplex PCR; TCRdb's copy has only in-frame clones and lacks some. The sample contains tens of thousands of clones, over 60% of which appear only once. The source material was CD4+ T cells from PBMCs cultured without peptide, sampled after COVID-19 vaccination. These receptors were collected from a human donor who had a prior SARS-CoV-2 infection. CDR3s include the opening cysteine and the closing phenylalanine or tryptophan. A D gene is named only where the DNA matches it firmly. The size field is filled for only some rows; it gives once, few, many or a size class.

d_gene: -; v_gene: TRBV27; abundance: -; j_gene: TRBJ1-4; CDR3aa: CASRTRGEGEKLFF; CDR3nt: TGTGCCAGCAGGACGAGGGGTGAGGGTGAAAAACTGTTTTTT
d_gene: -; v_gene: TRBV7-2; abundance: -; j_gene: TRBJ2-2; CDR3aa: CASSSAVNTGELFF; CDR3nt: TGTGCCAGCAGCTCGGCGGTTAACACCGGGGAGCTGTTTTTT
d_gene: -; v_gene: TRBV19; abundance: -; j_gene: TRBJ2-3; CDR3aa: CASSDDRLTDTQYF; CDR3nt: TGTGCCAGTAGTGACGACAGGCTCACAGATACGCAGTATTTT
d_gene: TRBD1; v_gene: TRBV5-6; abundance: -; j_gene: TRBJ1-2; CDR3aa: CASSTGQGARGYGYTF; CDR3nt: TGTGCCAGCAGCACAGGTCAGGGGGCGCGCGGCTATGGCTACACCTTC
d_gene: TRBD1; v_gene: TRBV6-5; abundance: -; j_gene: TRBJ1-2; CDR3aa: CASRRQGFNYGYTF; CDR3nt: TGTGCCAGCAGAAGACAGGGATTTAACTATGGCTACACCTTC
d_gene: TRBD1; v_gene: TRBV18; abundance: -; j_gene: TRBJ1-2; CDR3aa: CASSPDREYSGYTF; CDR3nt: TGTGCCAGCTCACCAGACAGGGAATATAGTGGCTACACCTTC
d_gene: -; v_gene: TRBV12-3/TRBV12-4; abundance: -; j_gene: TRBJ2-7; CDR3aa: CASSFQVRYEQYF; CDR3nt: TGTGCCAGCAGTTTCCAGGTTCGGTACGAGCAGTACTTC
d_gene: TRBD2; v_gene: TRBV5-5; abundance: -; j_gene: TRBJ2-7; CDR3aa: CASSLSLASGYEQYF; CDR3nt: TGTGCCAGCAGCTTGTCACTCGCTAGCGGTTACGAGCAGTACTTC
d_gene: -; v_gene: TRBV30; abundance: few; j_gene: TRBJ2-5; CDR3aa: CAWSVGLQETQYF; CDR3nt: TGTGCCTGGAGTGTCGGGCTCCAAGAGACCCAGTACTTC
d_gene: -; v_gene: TRBV2; abundance: -; j_gene: TRBJ2-1; CDR3aa: CASLLYNEQFF; CDR3nt: TGTGCCAGCTTACTTTACAATGAGCAGTTCTTC
d_gene: -; v_gene: TRBV7-3; abundance: few; j_gene: TRBJ2-1; CDR3aa: CASSQGGLNVNEQFF; CDR3nt: TGTGCCAGCAGTCAGGGCGGTTTGAACGTCAATGAGCAGTTCTTC
d_gene: TRBD1; v_gene: TRBV2; abundance: -; j_gene: TRBJ1-2; CDR3aa: CASNRDRINYGYTF; CDR3nt: TGTGCCAGCAACCGGGACAGGATCAACTATGGCTACACCTTC
d_gene: TRBD1; v_gene: TRBV19; abundance: -; j_gene: TRBJ1-5; CDR3aa: CASRTLGQGESQPQHF; CDR3nt: TGTGCCAGTAGGACGTTGGGACAGGGGGAGTCTCAGCCCCAGCATTTT
d_gene: TRBD2; v_gene: TRBV11-3; abundance: -; j_gene: TRBJ2-7; CDR3aa: CASRRRAGISYEQYF; CDR3nt: TGTGCCAGCAGAAGGAGAGCGGGGATCTCCTACGAGCAGTACTTC
d_gene: -; v_gene: TRBV27; abundance: -; j_gene: TRBJ2-3; CDR3aa: CASSLSVGTRTDTQYF; CDR3nt: TGTGCCAGCAGTTTATCCGTCGGGACACGCACAGATACGCAGTATTTT
d_gene: -; v_gene: TRBV7-3; abundance: few; j_gene: TRBJ2-1; CDR3aa: CASSLKSWVERYNEQFF; CDR3nt: TGTGCCAGCAGCTTAAAGTCTTGGGTTGAGCGCTACAATGAGCAGTTCTTC
d_gene: TRBD2; v_gene: TRBV28; abundance: few; j_gene: TRBJ2-1; CDR3aa: CASTRWASGAPSSYNEQFF; CDR3nt: TGTGCCAGCACCAGGTGGGCTAGCGGGGCGCCGAGCTCCTACAATGAGCAGTTCTTC
d_gene: -; v_gene: TRBV14; abundance: -; j_gene: TRBJ2-1; CDR3aa: CASSQASVYNEQFF; CDR3nt: TGTGCCAGCAGCCAAGCCAGCGTGTACAATGAGCAGTTCTTC
d_gene: -; v_gene: TRBV6-2/TRBV6-3; abundance: once; j_gene: TRBJ2-1; CDR3aa: CASSYWAHGTPSYNEQFF; CDR3nt: TGTGCCAGCAGTTACTGGGCACACGGGACCCCCTCCTACAATGAGCAGTTCTTC
d_gene: -; v_gene: TRBV18; abundance: -; j_gene: TRBJ2-7; CDR3aa: CASSWTVYEQYF; CDR3nt: TGTGCCAGCTCATGGACAGTCTACGAGCAGTACTTC
d_gene: -; v_gene: TRBV25-1; abundance: -; j_gene: TRBJ2-7; CDR3aa: CASSDQNSDEQYF; CDR3nt: TGTGCCAGCAGTGACCAAAATAGCGACGAGCAGTACTTC
d_gene: -; v_gene: TRBV4-3; abundance: -; j_gene: TRBJ1-3; CDR3aa: CASSDDSSSGNTIYF; CDR3nt: TGCGCCAGCAGCGACGACAGTAGCTCTGGAAACACCATATATTTT
d_gene: -; v_gene: TRBV14; abundance: -; j_gene: TRBJ2-5; CDR3aa: CASSPLRTAGETQYF; CDR3nt: TGTGCCAGCAGCCCCCTTCGGACAGCAGGCGAGACCCAGTACTTC
d_gene: -; v_gene: TRBV5-6; abundance: -; j_gene: TRBJ1-2; CDR3aa: CASKEASGYTF; CDR3nt: TGTGCCAGCAAAGAGGCTTCCGGCTACACCTTC
d_gene: TRBD2; v_gene: TRBV19; abundance: -; j_gene: TRBJ2-2; CDR3aa: CASRRSGTVLEELFF; CDR3nt: TGTGCCAGTAGGAGAAGCGGGACGGTTCTCGAGGAGCTGTTTTTT
d_gene: -; v_gene: TRBV3-1/TRBV3-2; abundance: once; j_gene: TRBJ2-1; CDR3aa: CASSLNLYNEQFF; CDR3nt: TGTGCCAGCAGCCTCAACCTCTACAATGAGCAGTTCTTC
d_gene: -; v_gene: TRBV5-1; abundance: -; j_gene: TRBJ1-1; CDR3aa: CASSFGRTVNTEAFF; CDR3nt: TGCGCCAGCAGCTTCGGCCGGACAGTAAACACTGAAGCTTTCTTT
d_gene: TRBD1; v_gene: TRBV7-3; abundance: -; j_gene: TRBJ1-3; CDR3aa: CASSPDRGSGNTIYF; CDR3nt: TGTGCCAGCAGCCCGGACAGGGGGTCAGGAAACACCATATATTTT
d_gene: -; v_gene: TRBV2; abundance: -; j_gene: TRBJ1-3; CDR3aa: CASRQGSSGNTIYF; CDR3nt: TGTGCCAGCAGGCAGGGGAGCTCTGGAAACACCATATATTTT
d_gene: -; v_gene: TRBV23-1; abundance: -; j_gene: TRBJ1-1; CDR3aa: CASSRKPRGPMNTEAFF; CDR3nt: TGCGCCAGCAGTCGAAAACCCAGGGGCCCCATGAACACTGAAGCTTTCTTT
d_gene: TRBD2; v_gene: TRBV19; abundance: -; j_gene: TRBJ2-2; CDR3aa: CASSQMWTRDGELFF; CDR3nt: TGTGCCAGTAGTCAGATGTGGACTAGGGACGGGGAGCTGTTTTTT
d_gene: -; v_gene: TRBV30; abundance: once; j_gene: TRBJ2-3; CDR3aa: CAWSRPTTQYF; CDR3nt: TGTGCCTGGAGTCGACCCACTACGCAGTATTTT
d_gene: TRBD2; v_gene: TRBV7-2; abundance: -; j_gene: TRBJ2-1; CDR3aa: CASSLGSLAGVNNEQFF; CDR3nt: TGTGCCAGCAGCTTAGGTTCGCTAGCGGGGGTTAACAATGAGCAGTTCTTC
d_gene: -; v_gene: TRBV24-1; abundance: few; j_gene: TRBJ2-1; CDR3aa: CATSPGHSSYNEQFF; CDR3nt: TGTGCCACCTCTCCGGGACATAGCTCCTACAATGAGCAGTTCTTC
d_gene: -; v_gene: TRBV7-9; abundance: -; j_gene: TRBJ1-4; CDR3aa: CASSQGQGREDEKLFF; CDR3nt: TGTGCCAGCAGCCAGGGGCAGGGAAGGGAGGACGAAAAACTGTTTTTT
d_gene: -; v_gene: TRBV11-2; abundance: few; j_gene: TRBJ1-6; CDR3aa: CASSFAGSPLHF; CDR3nt: TGTGCCAGCAGCTTCGCCGGCTCACCCCTCCACTTT
d_gene: -; v_gene: TRBV7-3; abundance: -; j_gene: TRBJ2-1; CDR3aa: CASSLGGGRFNEQFF; CDR3nt: TGTGCCAGCAGCTTAGGCGGGGGCCGCTTTAATGAGCAGTTCTTC